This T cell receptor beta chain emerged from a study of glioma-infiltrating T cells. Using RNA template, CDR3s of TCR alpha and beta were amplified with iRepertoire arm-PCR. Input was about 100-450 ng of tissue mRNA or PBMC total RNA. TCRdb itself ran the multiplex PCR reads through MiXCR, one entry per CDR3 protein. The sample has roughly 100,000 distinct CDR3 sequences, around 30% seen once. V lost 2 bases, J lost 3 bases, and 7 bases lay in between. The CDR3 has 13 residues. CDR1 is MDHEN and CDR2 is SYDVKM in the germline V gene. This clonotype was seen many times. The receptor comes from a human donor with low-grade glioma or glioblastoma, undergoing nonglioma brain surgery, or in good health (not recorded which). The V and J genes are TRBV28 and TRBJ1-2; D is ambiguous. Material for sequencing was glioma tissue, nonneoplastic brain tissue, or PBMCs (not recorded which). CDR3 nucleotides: TGTGCCAGCAGTTTACCCGGGGACTATGGCTACACCTTC. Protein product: CASSLPGDYGYTF.